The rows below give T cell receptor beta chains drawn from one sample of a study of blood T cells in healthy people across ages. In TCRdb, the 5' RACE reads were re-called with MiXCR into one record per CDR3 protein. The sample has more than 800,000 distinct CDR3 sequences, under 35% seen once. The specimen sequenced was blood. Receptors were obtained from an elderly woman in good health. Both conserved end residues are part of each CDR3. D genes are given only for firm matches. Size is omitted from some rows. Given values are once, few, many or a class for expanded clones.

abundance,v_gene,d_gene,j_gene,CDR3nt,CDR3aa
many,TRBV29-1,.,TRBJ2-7,TGCAGCGTTGGGACCTACGAGCAGTACTTC,CSVGTYEQYF
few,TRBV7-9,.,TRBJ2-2,TGTGCCAGCAGCTTTGTGTCTGCGAACACCGGGGAGCTGTTTTTT,CASSFVSANTGELFF
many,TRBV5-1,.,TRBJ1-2,TGCGCCAGCAGCACGACCGGGCTTCGCTCCTATGGCTACACCTTC,CASSTTGLRSYGYTF
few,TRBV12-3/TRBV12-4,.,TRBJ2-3,TGTGCCAGCAGTTTCGGGGTGGGAACAGATACGCAGTATTTT,CASSFGVGTDTQYF
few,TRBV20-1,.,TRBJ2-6,TGCAGTGCTCCCCGGACCCGCTCTGGGGCCAACGTCCTGACTTTC,CSAPRTRSGANVLTF
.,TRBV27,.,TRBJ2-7,TGTGCCAGCAGTCCCCCCTTGGGATCCGGCTCCTACGAGCAGTACTTC,CASSPPLGSGSYEQYF
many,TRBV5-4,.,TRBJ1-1,TGTGCCAGCAGCTTGCTCGACCTGGGACGTGAGGGCACTGAAGCTTTCTTT,CASSLLDLGREGTEAFF
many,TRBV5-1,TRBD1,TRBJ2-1,TGCGCCAGCAGCTTGGAGGGACAGGGTCCTAGGTCCTACAATGAGCAGTTCTTC,CASSLEGQGPRSYNEQFF
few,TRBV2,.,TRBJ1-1,TGTGCCAGCAGTGGAGGGGCCACTGAAGCTTTCTTT,CASSGGATEAFF
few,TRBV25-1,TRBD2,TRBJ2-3,TGTGCCAGCAGGGAAAGTGGGACTAGCGGGGGCTATAGCACAGATACGCAGTATTTT,CASRESGTSGGYSTDTQYF
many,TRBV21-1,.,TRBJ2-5,TGTGCCAGCAGCAAACTAGACAGGGGTCCGGAGGCGGGTGAGACCCAGTACTTC,CASSKLDRGPEAGETQYF
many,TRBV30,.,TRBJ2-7,TGTGCCTGGAGTAAGGGGTACGAGCAGTACTTC,CAWSKGYEQYF
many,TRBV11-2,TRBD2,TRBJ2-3,TGTGCCAGCAGCATCGTAGCGGGGGGCATCAGAGATACGCAGTATTTT,CASSIVAGGIRDTQYF
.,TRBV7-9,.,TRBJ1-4,TGTGCCAGCAGCTCCAGCGGGGGCGGCGATGAAAAACTGTTTTTT,CASSSSGGGDEKLFF
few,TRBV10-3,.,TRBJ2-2,TGTGCCATCAGTGAGGGGACGACCCTCACCGGGGAGCTGTTTTTT,CAISEGTTLTGELFF
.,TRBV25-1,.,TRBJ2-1,TGTGCCAGCAGTGACCTAGGGGTGCGGGACTACAATGAGCAGTTCTTC,CASSDLGVRDYNEQFF
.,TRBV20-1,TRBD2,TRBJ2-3,TGCAGTGCTAGAGGGGGGAGGAGCGGGGGGCGCGATACGCAGTATTTT,CSARGGRSGGRDTQYF
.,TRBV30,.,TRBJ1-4,TGTGCCTGGAGTGAACAGGGTGAAAAACTGTTTTTT,CAWSEQGEKLFF
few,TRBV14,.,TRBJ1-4,TGTGCCAGCAGCCAAGATCAGATCCCAGCAGGCGAAAAACTGTTTTTT,CASSQDQIPAGEKLFF
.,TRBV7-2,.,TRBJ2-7,TGTGCCAGCAGCGCACAACATCGGTACGAGCAGTACTTC,CASSAQHRYEQYF
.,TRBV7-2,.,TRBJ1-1,TGTGCCAGCAGCTTATCTTGGGGAGGCACTGAAGCTTTCTTT,CASSLSWGGTEAFF
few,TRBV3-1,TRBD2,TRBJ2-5,TGTGCCAGCAGCCAAGGGCTGCTAGCGGGGGCCCAAGAGACCCAGTACTTC,CASSQGLLAGAQETQYF
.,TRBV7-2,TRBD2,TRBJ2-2,TGTGCCGGCAGCCCAATACTAGCGGGGGGGCCGGGTACCGGGGAGCTGTTTTTT,CAGSPILAGGPGTGELFF
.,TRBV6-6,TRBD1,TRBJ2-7,TGTGCCAGCAGTCAGGGACAGGCCCCCTACGAGCAGTACTTC,CASSQGQAPYEQYF
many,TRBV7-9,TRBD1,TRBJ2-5,TGTGCCAGCAGCTTCGGGAGGTCTACAGGGGGCTCGTACCAAGAGACCCAGTACTTC,CASSFGRSTGGSYQETQYF
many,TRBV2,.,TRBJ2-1,TGTGCCAGCAAAAGGGTGGAGGGGTACAATGAGCAGTTCTTC,CASKRVEGYNEQFF
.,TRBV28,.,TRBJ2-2,TGTGCCGGCAGGAGTCAGGGGAACACCGGGGAGCTGTTTTTT,CAGRSQGNTGELFF
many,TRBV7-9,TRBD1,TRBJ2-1,TGTGCCAGCAGCGCATCCGGGACAGTCTACAATGAGCAGTTCTTC,CASSASGTVYNEQFF
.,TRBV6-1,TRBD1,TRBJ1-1,TGTGCCAGCAGAGATGGGACAGGGGACACTGAAGCTTTCTTT,CASRDGTGDTEAFF
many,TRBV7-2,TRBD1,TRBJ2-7,TGTGCCAGCAGCTTAGCGCCCGGGACAGGGGATAACGAGCAGTACTTC,CASSLAPGTGDNEQYF
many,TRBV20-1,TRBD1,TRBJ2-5,TGCAGTGCTAGAAACACAGGGGCAGGGGAGACCCAGTACTTC,CSARNTGAGETQYF
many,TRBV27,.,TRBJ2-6,TGTGCCAGCAGTTGGGACTCAGGGGCTGGGGCCAACGTCCTGACTTTC,CASSWDSGAGANVLTF
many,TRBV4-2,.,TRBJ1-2,TGTGCCAGCAGCCAAGATACGGGGTCCGGGGGCTACACCTTC,CASSQDTGSGGYTF
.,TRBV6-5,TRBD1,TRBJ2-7,TGTGCCAGCAGTTCACAGGGGAGAGGGACCTACAATGAGCAGTACTTC,CASSSQGRGTYNEQYF
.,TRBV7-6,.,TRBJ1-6,TGTGCGGTGGGGAGCTCCTATAATTCACCCCTCCACTTT,CAVGSSYNSPLHF
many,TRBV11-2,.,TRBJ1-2,TGTGCCAGCAGCTTAAACAAGGTTCCCTCCTATGGCTACACCTTC,CASSLNKVPSYGYTF
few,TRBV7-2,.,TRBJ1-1,TGTGCCAGCAGCTTAATGAGGGCGACTGAAGCTTTCTTT,CASSLMRATEAFF
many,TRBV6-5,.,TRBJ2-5,TGTGCCAGCAGTTACACAAGATCCGGGACTGCGGAGACCCAGTACTTC,CASSYTRSGTAETQYF
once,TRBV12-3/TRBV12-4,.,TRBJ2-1,TGTGCCAGCAGTTTCCCACTAGCGACAGGATCGGGCTACAATGAGCAGTTCTTC,CASSFPLATGSGYNEQFF
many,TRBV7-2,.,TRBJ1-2,TGTGCCAGCAGCTTAAGCCCTCTGGGCCAGAGATTTTTTGACTACACCTTC,CASSLSPLGQRFFDYTF
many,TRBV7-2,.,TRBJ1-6,TGTGCCAGCAGCTTCGGGGTTTTCAATTCACCCCTCCACTTT,CASSFGVFNSPLHF